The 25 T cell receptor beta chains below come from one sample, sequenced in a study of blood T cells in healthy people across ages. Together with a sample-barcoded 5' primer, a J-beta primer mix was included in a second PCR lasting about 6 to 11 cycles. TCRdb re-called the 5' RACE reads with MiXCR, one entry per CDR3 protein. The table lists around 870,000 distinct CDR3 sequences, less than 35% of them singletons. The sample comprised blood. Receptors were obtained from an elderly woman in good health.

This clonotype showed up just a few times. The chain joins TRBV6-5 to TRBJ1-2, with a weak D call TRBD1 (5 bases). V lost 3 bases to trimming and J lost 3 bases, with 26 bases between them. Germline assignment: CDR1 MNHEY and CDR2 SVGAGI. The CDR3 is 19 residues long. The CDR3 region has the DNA TGTGCCAGCAGTTATGTGGGGACGGGGAGGGAGGGAGTAGACTATGGCTACACCTTC. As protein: CASSYVGTGREGVDYGYTF.

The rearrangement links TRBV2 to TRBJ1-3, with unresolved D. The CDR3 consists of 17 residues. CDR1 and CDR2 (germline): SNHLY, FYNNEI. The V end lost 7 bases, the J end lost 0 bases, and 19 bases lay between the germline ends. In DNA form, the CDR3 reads TGTGCCAGCAATTTAATCGGTACCCTACGCTCTGGAAACACCATATATTTT. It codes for CASNLIGTLRSGNTIYF.

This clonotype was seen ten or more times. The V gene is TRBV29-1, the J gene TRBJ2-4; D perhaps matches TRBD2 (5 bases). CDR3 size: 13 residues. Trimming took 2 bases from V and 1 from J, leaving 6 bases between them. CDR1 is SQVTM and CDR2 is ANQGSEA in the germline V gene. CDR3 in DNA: TGCAGCGTTGAAACGGGGGCCAAAAACATTCAGTACTTC. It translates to CSVETGAKNIQYF.

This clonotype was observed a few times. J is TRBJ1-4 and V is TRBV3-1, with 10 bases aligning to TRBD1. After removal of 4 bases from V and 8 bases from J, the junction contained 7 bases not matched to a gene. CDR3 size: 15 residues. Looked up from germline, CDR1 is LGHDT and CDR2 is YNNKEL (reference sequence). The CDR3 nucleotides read TGTGCCAGCAGCCCAGGACAGGGGGAGAGGGAAAAACTGTTTTTT. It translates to CASSPGQGEREKLFF. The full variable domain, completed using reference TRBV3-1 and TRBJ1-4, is DTAVSQTPKYLVTQMGNDKSIKCEQNLGHDTMYWYKQDSKKFLKIMFSYNNKELIINETVPNRFSPKSPDKAHLNLHINSLELGDSAVYFCASSPGQGEREKLFFGSGTQLSVL.

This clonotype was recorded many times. CDR3 DNA: TGTGCCAGCTCACCACCGGTCAGGGGCTCATACAATGAGCAGTTCTTC. Translating it yields CASSPPVRGSYNEQFF. The genes are TRBV18 and TRBJ2-1, with TRBD1 as a possible D gene (6 bases). This CDR3 has 16 amino acids. The V and J ends lost 0 bases and 4 bases respectively, with 13 bases between them. Germline assignment: CDR1 KGHSH and CDR2 LQKENI.

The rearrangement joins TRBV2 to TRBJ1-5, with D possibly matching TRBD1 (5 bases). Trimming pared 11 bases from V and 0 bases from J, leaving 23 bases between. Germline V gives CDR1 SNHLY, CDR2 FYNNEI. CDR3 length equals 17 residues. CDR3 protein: CACRRGYAVYSNQPQHF. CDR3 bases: TGTGCCTGTCGAAGGGGATACGCCGTTTATAGCAATCAGCCCCAGCATTTT.

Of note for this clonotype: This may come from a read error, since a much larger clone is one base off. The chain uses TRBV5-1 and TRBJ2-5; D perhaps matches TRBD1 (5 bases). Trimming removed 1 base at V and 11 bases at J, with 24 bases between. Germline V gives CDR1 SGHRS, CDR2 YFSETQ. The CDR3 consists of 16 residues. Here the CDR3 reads CASSLLLAQGRNEQYF. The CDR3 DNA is TGCGCCAGCAGCTTGTTACTTGCCCAGGGTAGGAATGAGCAGTACTTC.

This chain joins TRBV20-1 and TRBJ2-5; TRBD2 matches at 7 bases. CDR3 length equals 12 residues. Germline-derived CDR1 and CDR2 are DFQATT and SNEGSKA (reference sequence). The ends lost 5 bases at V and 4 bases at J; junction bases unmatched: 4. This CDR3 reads CSAGGLGETQYF. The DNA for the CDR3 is TGCAGTGCTGGAGGACTAGGAGAGACCCAGTACTTC.

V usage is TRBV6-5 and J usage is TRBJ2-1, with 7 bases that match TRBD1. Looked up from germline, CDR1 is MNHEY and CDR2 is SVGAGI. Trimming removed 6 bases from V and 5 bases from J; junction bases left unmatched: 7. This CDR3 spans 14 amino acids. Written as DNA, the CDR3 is TGTGCCAGCAGATATACGACAGGGCACAATGAGCAGTTCTTC. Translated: CASRYTTGHNEQFF.

CDR3 protein: CASSWRYNEQFF. The DNA of the CDR3 is TGTGCCAGCAGCTGGAGGTACAATGAGCAGTTCTTC. The V call is TRBV11-2, the J call TRBJ2-1; D is perhaps TRBD2 (5 bases). V lost 4 bases and J 4 bases, leaving 5 bases between the germline ends. This CDR3 region has 12 residues. CDR1 is SGHAT, CDR2 FQNNGV, per germline. The variable domain in full, with the rest retrieved from reference TRBV11-2 and TRBJ2-1, is EAGVAQSPRYKIIEKRQSVAFWCNPISGHATLYWYQQILGQGPKLLIQFQNNGVVDDSQLPKDRFSAERLKGVDSTLKIQPAKLEDSAVYLCASSWRYNEQFFGPGTRLTVL.

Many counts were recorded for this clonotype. In DNA, the CDR3 is TGTGCCAGCAGCCTTATACCAGGGAATTCTCATGAAAAACTGTTTTTT. The encoded protein is CASSLIPGNSHEKLFF. The V call is TRBV5-5, the J call TRBJ1-4, with a possible D match to TRBD1 (5 bases). Looked up from germline, CDR1 is SGHKS and CDR2 is YYEKEE (reference sequence). Trimming took 4 bases from V and 6 from J, leaving 19 bases between them. CDR3 length equals 16 residues.

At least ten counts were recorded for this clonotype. CDR3 protein: CASAPYEKGDTQYF. DNA for the CDR3: TGTGCCAGCGCTCCTTACGAAAAGGGGGATACGCAGTATTTT. This chain uses TRBV9 with TRBJ2-3, with D possibly being TRBD1 (5 bases). In germline, CDR1 is SGDLS, CDR2 YYNGEE. The CDR3 spans 14 residues. The ends were cut back, 7 bases at V and 6 bases at J, with 18 bases in the middle.

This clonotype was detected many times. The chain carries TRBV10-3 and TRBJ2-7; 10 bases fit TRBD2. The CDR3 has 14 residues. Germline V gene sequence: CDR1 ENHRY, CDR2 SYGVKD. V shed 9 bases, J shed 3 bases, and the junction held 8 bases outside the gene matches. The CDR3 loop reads CAITAGGSLYEQYF. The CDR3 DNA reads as TGTGCCATAACAGCGGGGGGGTCCCTCTACGAGCAGTACTTC.

CDR3 residues: CAWSVGRAHNEQFF. The DNA of the CDR3 is TGTGCCTGGAGTGTAGGCAGGGCCCACAATGAGCAGTTCTTC. This chain joins TRBV30 and TRBJ2-1, with D perhaps TRBD1 (5 bases). Germline lookup yields CDR1 GTSNPN and CDR2 SVGIG (reference sequence). V lost 0 bases and J 5 bases, leaving 11 bases between the germline ends. The CDR3 is made up of 14 amino acids.

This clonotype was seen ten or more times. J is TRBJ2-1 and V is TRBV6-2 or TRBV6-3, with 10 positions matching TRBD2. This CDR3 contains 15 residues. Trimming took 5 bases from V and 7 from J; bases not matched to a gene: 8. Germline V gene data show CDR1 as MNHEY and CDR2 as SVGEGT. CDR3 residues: CASSRTGTSVNEQFF. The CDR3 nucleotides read TGTGCCAGCAGTCGCACCGGGACTAGCGTAAATGAGCAGTTCTTC.

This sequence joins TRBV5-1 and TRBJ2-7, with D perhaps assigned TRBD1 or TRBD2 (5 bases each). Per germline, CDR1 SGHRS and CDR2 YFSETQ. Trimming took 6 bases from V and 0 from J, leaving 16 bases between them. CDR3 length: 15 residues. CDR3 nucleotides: TGCGCCAGCAACTTAACTGGGGACCGCTCCTACGAGCAGTACTTC. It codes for CASNLTGDRSYEQYF.

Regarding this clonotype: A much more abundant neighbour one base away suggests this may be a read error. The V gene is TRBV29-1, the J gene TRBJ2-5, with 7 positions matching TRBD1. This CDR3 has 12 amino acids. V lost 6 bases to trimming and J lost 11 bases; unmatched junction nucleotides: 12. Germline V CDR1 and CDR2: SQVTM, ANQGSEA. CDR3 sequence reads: CSVTTGTNEQYF. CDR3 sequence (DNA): TGCAGCGTGACGACAGGGACAAATGAGCAGTACTTC.

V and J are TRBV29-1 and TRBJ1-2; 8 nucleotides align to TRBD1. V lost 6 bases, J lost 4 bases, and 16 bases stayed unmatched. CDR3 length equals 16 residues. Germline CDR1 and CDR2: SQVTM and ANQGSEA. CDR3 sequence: CSVHELLGQATYGYTF. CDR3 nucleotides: TGCAGCGTCCACGAGCTCCTGGGACAGGCTACCTATGGCTACACCTTC.

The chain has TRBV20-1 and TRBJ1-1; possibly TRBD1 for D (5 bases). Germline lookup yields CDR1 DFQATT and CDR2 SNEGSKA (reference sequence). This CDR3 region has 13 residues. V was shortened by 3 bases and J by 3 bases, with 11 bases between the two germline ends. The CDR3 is CSASEGFDTEAFF. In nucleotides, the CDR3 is TGCAGTGCTAGCGAGGGGTTCGACACTGAAGCTTTCTTT.

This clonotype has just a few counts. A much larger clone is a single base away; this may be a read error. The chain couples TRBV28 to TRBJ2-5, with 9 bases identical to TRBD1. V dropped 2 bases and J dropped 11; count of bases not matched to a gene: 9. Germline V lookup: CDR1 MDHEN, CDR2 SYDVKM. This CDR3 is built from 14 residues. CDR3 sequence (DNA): TGTGCCAGCAGTTTACCGGGACAGGGCGATGAGCAGTACTTC. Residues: CASSLPGQGDEQYF.

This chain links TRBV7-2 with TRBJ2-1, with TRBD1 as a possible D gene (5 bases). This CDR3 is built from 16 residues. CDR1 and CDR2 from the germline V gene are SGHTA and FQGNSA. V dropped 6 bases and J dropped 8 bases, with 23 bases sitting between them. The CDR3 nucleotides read TGTGCCAGCAGTCGTGCAGGGTTTGGGGCAAGCTATGAGCAGTTCTTC. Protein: CASSRAGFGASYEQFF. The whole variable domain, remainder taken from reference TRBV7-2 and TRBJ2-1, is GAGVSQSPSNKVTEKGKDVELRCDPISGHTALYWYRQSLGQGLEFLIYFQGNSAPDKSGLPSDRFSAERTGGSVSTLTIQRTQQEDSAVYLCASSRAGFGASYEQFFGPGTRLTVL.

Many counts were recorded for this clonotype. For the CDR3, the DNA is TGCAGTGCTAGACTAGCGGGGATCCAAGAGACCCAGTACTTC. Protein product: CSARLAGIQETQYF. V usage is TRBV20-1 and J usage is TRBJ2-5, with 9 bases aligning to TRBD2. The CDR3 extends over 14 amino acids. With 2 bases clipped from V and 1 base from J, the junction kept 2 bases outside the gene matches. Germline CDR1 is DFQATT and CDR2 is SNEGSKA (reference sequence).

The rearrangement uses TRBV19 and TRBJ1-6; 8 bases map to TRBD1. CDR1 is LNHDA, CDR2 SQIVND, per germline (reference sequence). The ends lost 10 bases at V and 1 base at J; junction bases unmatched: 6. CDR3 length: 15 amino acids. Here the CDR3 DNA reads TGTGCCACGAAGGACAGGGAATCCTATAATTCACCCCTCCACTTT. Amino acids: CATKDRESYNSPLHF.

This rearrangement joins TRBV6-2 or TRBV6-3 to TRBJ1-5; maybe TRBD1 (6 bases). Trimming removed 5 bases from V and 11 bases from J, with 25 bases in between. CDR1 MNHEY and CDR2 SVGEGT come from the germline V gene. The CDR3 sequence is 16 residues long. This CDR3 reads CASSRRRGGEWGSQHF. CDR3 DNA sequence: TGTGCCAGCAGTCGCCGGCGGGGGGGCGAATGGGGCTCCCAGCATTTT.

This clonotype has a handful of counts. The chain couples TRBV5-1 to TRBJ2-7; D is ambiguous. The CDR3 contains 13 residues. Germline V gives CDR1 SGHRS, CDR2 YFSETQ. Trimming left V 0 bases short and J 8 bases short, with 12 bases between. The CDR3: CASSLDPSSQQYF. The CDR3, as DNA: TGCGCCAGCAGCTTGGACCCCTCGAGTCAGCAGTACTTC.